Following are 20 T cell receptor beta chains from one sample sequenced in a study of T cell responses to AZD1222 COVID-19 vaccine. Produced via immunoSEQ multiplex PCR; TCRdb's table is partial and in-frame only. Among some 130,000 clones listed, roughly 90% were seen once. Material: peripheral blood, obtained on day 0 of AZD1222 vaccination. These receptor sequences come from an adult in good health.

The chain uses TRBV3-1 (or the pseudogene TRBV3-2) and TRBJ1-2, with no clear D. This CDR3 spans 15 amino acids. CDR1 and CDR2 (germline): LGHDT, YNNKEL (reference sequence). V was pared by 4 bases and J by 6 bases, with 18 bases between. CDR3 coding DNA: TGTGCCAGCAGCCGGTTAAGTCCCCCGAAGGATGGCTACACCTTC. Amino acid sequence: CASSRLSPPKDGYTF.

The V and J genes are TRBV4-3 and TRBJ1-5, with no clear D. Germline V gene data show CDR1 as LGHNA and CDR2 as YSLEER. This CDR3 region has 15 residues. Trimming removed 1 base at V and 0 bases at J, with 7 bases between. For the CDR3, the DNA is TGCGCCAGCAGCCAAGCTTTAGATAGCAATCAGCCCCAGCATTTT. It is translated as CASSQALDSNQPQHF.

This chain connects TRBV5-4 to TRBJ1-2; D is unclear. The germline V gene encodes CDR1 SGHNT and CDR2 YYREEE (reference sequence). The V end was cut by 0 bases, the J end by 4 bases, with 7 bases between. This CDR3 comprises 13 residues. The CDR3 spells CASSLEGRYGYTF. CDR3 DNA sequence: TGTGCCAGCAGCTTGGAGGGCCGCTATGGCTACACCTTC.

The genes are TRBV6-1 and TRBJ1-5, with D possibly TRBD1 on 6 matching bases. Germline assignment: CDR1 MNHNS and CDR2 SASEGT. V lost 3 bases to trimming and J lost 7 bases, with 13 bases between them. The CDR3 is 14 amino acids. This CDR3 is CASSDRGLQQPQHF. The CDR3 nucleotides are TGTGCCAGCAGTGATCGGGGGCTACAGCAGCCCCAGCATTTT.

The rearrangement joins TRBV6-6 to TRBJ2-1; 12 bases agree with TRBD1. This CDR3 is built from 19 residues. J lost 0 bases, V lost 5 bases, and 11 bases had no gene match. Germline V gives CDR1 MNHNY, CDR2 SVGAGI (reference sequence). The CDR3 is CASSQSGQGAGSSYNEQFF. The CDR3, as DNA: TGTGCCAGCAGTCAATCGGGACAGGGGGCCGGTAGCTCCTACAATGAGCAGTTCTTC.

The chain's CDR3 is CASSSRGPEETQYF. CDR3 coding DNA: TGTGCCAGCAGTTCGAGGGGTCCGGAGGAGACCCAGTACTTC. This sequence joins TRBV28 and TRBJ2-5, with D perhaps TRBD1 or TRBD2 (5 bases each). Per the germline V gene, CDR1 is MDHEN and CDR2 is SYDVKM. The V gene lost 4 bases and the J gene lost 5 bases, with 14 bases spanning the gap. The length of the CDR3 is 14 residues.

V and J are TRBV19 and TRBJ2-1; 12 nucleotides match TRBD2. With V trimmed by 1 base and J by 6 bases, 13 bases remained unmatched. CDR1 and CDR2 (germline): LNHDA, SQIVND (reference sequence). The CDR3 extends over 19 amino acids. The CDR3 is CASSIGSASGRARGNEQFF. As DNA, the CDR3 is TGTGCCAGTAGTATAGGGTCGGCTAGCGGGAGGGCTCGGGGCAATGAGCAGTTCTTC.

In DNA, the CDR3 is TGTGCCAGCAGATGGACACGTTCTAACTATGGCTACACCTTC. Its translation: CASRWTRSNYGYTF. This sequence joins TRBV28 and TRBJ1-2; tentatively, D is TRBD1 (5 bases). Trimming cost V 6 bases and J 0 bases, with 11 bases left between them. CDR1 is MDHEN, CDR2 SYDVKM, per germline. The CDR3 has 14 amino acids.

CDR3 bases: TGTGCCAGCAGGAATGGGACGGCTTATGGCTACACCTTC. This encodes CASRNGTAYGYTF. V gene TRBV2 combines with J gene TRBJ1-2; maybe TRBD1 (5 bases). V was pared by 6 bases and J by 5 bases, with 13 bases between. The CDR3 length is 13 residues. In germline, CDR1 is SNHLY, CDR2 FYNNEI.

This chain joins TRBV19 and TRBJ1-5, with D maybe TRBD1 (6 bases). The CDR3 has 13 amino acids. Germline CDR1 and CDR2: LNHDA and SQIVND (reference sequence). The ends were cut back, 10 bases at V and 7 bases at J, with 17 bases in the middle. The CDR3 coding sequence is TGTGCCACTACACAGGGAAGGCGGCAGCCCCAGCATTTT. Translation: CATTQGRRQPQHF. The complete variable domain, with remaining parts taken from reference TRBV19 and TRBJ1-5, reads DGGITQSPKYLFRKEGQNVTLSCEQNLNHDAMYWYRQDPGQGLRLIYYSQIVNDFQKGDIAEGYSVSREKKESFPLTVTSAQKNPTAFYLCATTQGRRQPQHFGDGTRLSIL.

The chain employs TRBV14 and TRBJ1-2, with D unclear. The CDR3 sequence is 13 residues long. Germline CDR1 and CDR2: SGHDN and FVKESK. Trimming left V 0 bases short and J 8 bases short, with 10 bases between. CDR3: CASSQDLGFGYTF. CDR3 sequence (DNA): TGTGCCAGCAGCCAAGATTTAGGGTTCGGCTACACCTTC.

The chain uses TRBV2 and TRBJ2-7, with 11 bases that match TRBD2. Germline V gene data show CDR1 as SNHLY and CDR2 as FYNNEI. J gave up 4 bases and V 4 bases, and 3 bases lay outside the gene matches. CDR3 length: 14 residues. The CDR3 nucleotides are TGTGCCAGCAGTGTGACTAGCGGGGTGTACGAGCAGTACTTC. Its protein is CASSVTSGVYEQYF.

The gene calls are TRBV24-1 and TRBJ1-2; D remains unclear. This CDR3 spans 17 amino acids. V shed 5 bases and J shed 7 bases, with 25 bases lying between them. CDR1 is KGHDR and CDR2 is SFDVKD in the germline V gene. The CDR3 is CATSVSKCIHGRAGYTF. The CDR3 nucleotides read TGTGCCACCAGTGTCTCAAAGTGTATCCACGGAAGAGCTGGCTACACCTTC.

The genes are TRBV6-5 and TRBJ2-7; D is ambiguous. CDR1 is MNHEY and CDR2 is SVGAGI in the germline V gene. V was pared by 6 bases and J by 2 bases, with 14 bases between. CDR3 length: 14 residues. CDR3 sequence (DNA): TGTGCCAGCAGCCGTCCTCAGGCAGCCTACGAGCAGTACTTC. It codes for CASSRPQAAYEQYF.

This chain connects TRBV30 to TRBJ1-1; D remains unclear. The CDR3 has 13 amino acids. Germline V CDR1 and CDR2: GTSNPN, SVGIG (reference sequence). V lost 2 bases and J 4 bases, leaving 11 bases between the germline ends. The CDR3 reads CAWSLIGGTEAFF. Written as DNA, the CDR3 is TGTGCCTGGAGTTTAATAGGCGGCACTGAAGCTTTCTTT.

The chain uses TRBV30 and TRBJ1-5, with D perhaps TRBD1 (6 bases). V was clipped by 4 bases and J by 5 bases, with 12 bases between them. In germline, CDR1 is GTSNPN, CDR2 SVGIG (reference sequence). The CDR3 length is 13 residues. CDR3 nucleotide sequence: TGTGCCTGGACGCAGGGGATGGATCAGCCCCAGCATTTT. It translates to CAWTQGMDQPQHF.

The chain couples TRBV29-1 to TRBJ2-7; TRBD1 is a possible D gene (6 bases). CDR3 size: 12 residues. Trimming shortened V by 5 bases and J by 2 bases, and 10 bases separated the two germline ends. The germline CDR1 and CDR2 sequences are SQVTM and ANQGSEA. The CDR3 region is CSVKGDPYEQYF. The CDR3 bases are TGCAGCGTTAAGGGGGATCCCTACGAGCAGTACTTC.

This clone was recorded only once. Additional DNA sequences in this sample encode the identical CDR3. The chain is built from TRBV27 and TRBJ1-1, with D possibly TRBD1 on 6 matching bases. Per germline, CDR1 MNHEY and CDR2 SMNVEV (reference sequence). The CDR3 runs to 13 residues. V lost 3 bases to trimming and J lost 6 bases, with 11 bases between them. CDR3 amino acids: CASSFRGGAEAFF. CDR3 bases: TGTGCCAGCAGTTTCAGGGGAGGTGCTGAAGCTTTCTTT.

This chain links TRBV29-1 with TRBJ2-2; D gene uncertain. The CDR3 is 15 residues long. Trimming shortened V by 6 bases and J by 0 bases, and 14 bases separated the two germline ends. CDR1 is SQVTM and CDR2 is ANQGSEA in the germline V gene. CDR3 DNA: TGCAGCGTCATTGTTGGGCTGCCGAACACCGGGGAGCTGTTTTTT. It encodes CSVIVGLPNTGELFF.

The V call is TRBV24-1, the J call TRBJ1-5; D gene ambiguous. V was cut by 4 bases and J by 6 bases, with 9 bases left in between. Looked up from germline, CDR1 is KGHDR and CDR2 is SFDVKD. This CDR3 region has 13 residues. This chain's CDR3 is CATSDRVGQPQHF. Here the CDR3 DNA reads TGTGCCACCAGTGACCGGGTTGGTCAGCCCCAGCATTTT.